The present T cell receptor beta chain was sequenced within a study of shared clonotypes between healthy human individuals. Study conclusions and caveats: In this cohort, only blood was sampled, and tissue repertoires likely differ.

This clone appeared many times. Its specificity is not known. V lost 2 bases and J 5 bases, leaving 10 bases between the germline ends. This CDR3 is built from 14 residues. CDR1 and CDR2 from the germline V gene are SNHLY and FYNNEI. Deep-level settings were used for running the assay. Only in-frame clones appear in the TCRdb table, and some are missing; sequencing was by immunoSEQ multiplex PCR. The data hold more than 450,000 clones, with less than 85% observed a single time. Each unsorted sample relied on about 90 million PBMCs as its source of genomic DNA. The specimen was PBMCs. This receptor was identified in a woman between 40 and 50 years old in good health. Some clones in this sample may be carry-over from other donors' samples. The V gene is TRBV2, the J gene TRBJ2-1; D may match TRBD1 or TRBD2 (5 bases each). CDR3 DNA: TGTGCCAGCAGTGAATGGGACGCGGACAATGAGCAGTTCTTC. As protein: CASSEWDADNEQFF.